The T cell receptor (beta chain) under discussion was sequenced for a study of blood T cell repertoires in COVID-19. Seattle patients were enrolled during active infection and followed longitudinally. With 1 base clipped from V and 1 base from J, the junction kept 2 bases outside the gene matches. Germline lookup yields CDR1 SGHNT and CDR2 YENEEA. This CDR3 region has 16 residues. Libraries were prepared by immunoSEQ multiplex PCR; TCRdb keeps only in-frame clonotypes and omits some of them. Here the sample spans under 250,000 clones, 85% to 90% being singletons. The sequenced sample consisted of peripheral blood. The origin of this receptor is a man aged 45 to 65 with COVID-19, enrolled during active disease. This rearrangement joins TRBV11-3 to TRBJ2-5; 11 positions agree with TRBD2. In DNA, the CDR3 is TGTGCCAGCAGCTTAGGTAGCGGGGGGGTCCAAGAGACCCAGTACTTC. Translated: CASSLGSGGVQETQYF.